The 3 T cell receptor beta chains listed next were all sequenced from one sample in a study of blood T cell repertoires in COVID-19. Profiling relied on immunoSEQ multiplex PCR, and the TCRdb table lists in-frame clones only, not all of them. The table lists 150,000 to 200,000 clones, around 77% of them singletons, with roughly 17% in the top ten. The sample consisted of peripheral blood. The receptors come from a man aged 55 to 70 with active or convalescent COVID-19.

This chain uses TRBV5-1 with TRBJ1-5; the D gene is possibly TRBD1 (5 bases). V was clipped by 2 bases and J by 3 bases, with 12 bases between them. The CDR3 is made up of 15 amino acids. From germline, CDR1 is SGHRS and CDR2 YFSETQ. The CDR3 protein is CASSLLGELNQPQHF. As DNA, the CDR3 is TGCGCCAGCAGCTTATTAGGGGAACTCAATCAGCCCCAGCATTTT. Full variable domain (outside the CDR3, taken from reference TRBV5-1 and TRBJ1-5): KAGVTQTPRYLIKTRGQQVTLSCSPISGHRSVSWYQQTPGQGLQFLFEYFSETQRNKGNFPGRFSGRQFSNSRSEMNVSTLELGDSALYLCASSLLGELNQPQHFGDGTRLSIL.

V usage is TRBV12-3 or TRBV12-4 and J usage is TRBJ1-1; the match to TRBD1 covers 7 bases. The V gene end was trimmed by 4 bases and the J gene end by 6 bases; junction bases not matched to a gene: 2. The CDR3 extends over 12 amino acids. The DNA for the CDR3 is TGTGCCAGCAGTTCTCAGGGGGCTGAAGCTTTCTTT. Encoded protein: CASSSQGAEAFF.

The CDR3 protein is CASTPPLASSYNEQFF. For the CDR3, the DNA is TGTGCCAGCACTCCACCACTAGCGAGCTCCTACAATGAGCAGTTCTTC. The chain links TRBV7-9 to TRBJ2-1; 7 bases agree with TRBD2. The CDR3 consists of 16 residues. CDR1 and CDR2 from the germline V gene are SEHNR and FQNEAQ (reference sequence). V trimming: 7 bases; J trimming: 0 bases; junction bases outside the gene matches: 9.